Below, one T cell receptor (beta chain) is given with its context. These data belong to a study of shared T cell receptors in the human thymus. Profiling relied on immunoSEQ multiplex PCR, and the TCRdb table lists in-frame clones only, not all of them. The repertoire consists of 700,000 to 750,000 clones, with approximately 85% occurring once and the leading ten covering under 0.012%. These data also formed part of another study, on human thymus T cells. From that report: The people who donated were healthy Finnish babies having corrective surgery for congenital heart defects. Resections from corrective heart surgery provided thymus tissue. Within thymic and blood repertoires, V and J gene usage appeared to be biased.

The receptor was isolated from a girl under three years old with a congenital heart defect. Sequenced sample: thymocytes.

The CDR3 DNA follows: TGTGCCTGGAAAAAGGTTGGGGAGAGCACTGAAGCTTTCTTT. Its translation is CAWKKVGESTEAFF. The V call is TRBV30, the J call TRBJ1-1; D call uncertain. V lost 4 bases and J 4 bases, leaving 16 bases between the germline ends. This CDR3 has 14 amino acids. Germline V gene lookup returns CDR1 GTSNPN and CDR2 SVGIG (reference sequence).